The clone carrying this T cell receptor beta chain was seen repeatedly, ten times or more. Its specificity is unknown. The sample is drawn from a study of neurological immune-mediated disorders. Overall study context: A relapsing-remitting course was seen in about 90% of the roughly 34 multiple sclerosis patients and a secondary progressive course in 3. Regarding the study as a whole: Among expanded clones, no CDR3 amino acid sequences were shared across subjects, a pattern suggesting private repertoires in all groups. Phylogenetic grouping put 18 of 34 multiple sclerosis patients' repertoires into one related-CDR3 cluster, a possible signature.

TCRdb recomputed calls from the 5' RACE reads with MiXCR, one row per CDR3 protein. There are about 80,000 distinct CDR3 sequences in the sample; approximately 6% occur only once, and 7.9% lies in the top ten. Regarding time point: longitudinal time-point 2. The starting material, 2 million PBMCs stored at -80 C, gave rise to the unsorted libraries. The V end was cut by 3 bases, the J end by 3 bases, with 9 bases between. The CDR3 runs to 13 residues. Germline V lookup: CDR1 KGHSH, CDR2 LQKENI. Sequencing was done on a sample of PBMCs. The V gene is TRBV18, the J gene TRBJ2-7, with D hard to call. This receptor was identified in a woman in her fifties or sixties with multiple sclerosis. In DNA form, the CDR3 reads TGTGCCAGCTCACCCTACTCGGGCTACGAGCAGTACTTC. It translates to CASSPYSGYEQYF. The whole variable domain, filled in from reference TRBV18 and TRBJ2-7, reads NAGVMQNPRHLVRRRGQEARLRCSPMKGHSHVYWYRQLPEEGLKFMVYLQKENIIDESGMPKERFSAEFPKEGPSILRIQQVVRGDSAAYFCASSPYSGYEQYFGPGTRLTVT.